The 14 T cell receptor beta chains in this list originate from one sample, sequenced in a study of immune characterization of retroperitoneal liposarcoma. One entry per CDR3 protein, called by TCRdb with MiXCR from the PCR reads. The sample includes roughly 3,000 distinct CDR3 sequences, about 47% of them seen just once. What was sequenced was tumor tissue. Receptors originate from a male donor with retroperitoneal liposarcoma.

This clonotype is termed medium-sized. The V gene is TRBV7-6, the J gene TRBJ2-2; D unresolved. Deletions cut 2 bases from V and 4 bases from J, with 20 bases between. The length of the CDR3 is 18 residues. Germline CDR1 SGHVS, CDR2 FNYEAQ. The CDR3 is CASSLSPSQARSTGELFF. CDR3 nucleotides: TGTGCCAGCAGCTTATCCCCGAGCCAGGCCAGGAGCACCGGGGAGCTGTTTTTT.

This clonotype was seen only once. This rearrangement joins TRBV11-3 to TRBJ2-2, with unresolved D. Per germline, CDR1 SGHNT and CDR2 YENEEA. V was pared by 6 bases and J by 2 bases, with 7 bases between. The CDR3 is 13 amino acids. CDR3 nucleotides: TGTGCCAGCAGTATTGGAAACACCGGGGAGCTGTTTTTT. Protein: CASSIGNTGELFF. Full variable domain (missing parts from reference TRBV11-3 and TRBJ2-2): EAGVVQSPRYKIIEKKQPVAFWCNPISGHNTLYWYLQNLGQGPELLIRYENEEAVDDSQLPKDRFSAERLKGVDSTLKIQPAELGDSAVYLCASSIGNTGELFFGEGSRLTVL.

CDR3 DNA sequence: TGTGCCAGCAGGCCCGACCCGGACAGACCTGAAGCTTTCTTT. This gives the protein CASRPDPDRPEAFF. The rearrangement links TRBV6-1 to TRBJ1-1; tentatively, D is TRBD1 (6 bases). This CDR3 has 14 amino acids. Germline values: CDR1 MNHNS, CDR2 SASEGT. V dropped 6 bases and J dropped 6 bases, with 17 bases sitting between them.

The CDR3 nucleotides read TGTGCCAGCACCCTAGGATACAATGAGCAGTACTTC. It translates to CASTLGYNEQYF. The chain combines TRBV7-2 with TRBJ2-5, with D uncertain. Between the trimmed V and J ends, which lost 7 bases and 11 bases, there was a span of 17 bases. The CDR3 loop spans 12 amino acids. Germline V gene lookup returns CDR1 SGHTA and CDR2 FQGNSA.

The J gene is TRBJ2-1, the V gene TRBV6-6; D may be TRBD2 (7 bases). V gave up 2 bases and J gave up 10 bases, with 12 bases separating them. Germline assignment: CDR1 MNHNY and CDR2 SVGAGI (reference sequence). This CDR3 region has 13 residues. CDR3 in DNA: TGTGCCAGCAGTTACGGGGGGGGCTACGAGCAGTTCTTC. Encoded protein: CASSYGGGYEQFF.

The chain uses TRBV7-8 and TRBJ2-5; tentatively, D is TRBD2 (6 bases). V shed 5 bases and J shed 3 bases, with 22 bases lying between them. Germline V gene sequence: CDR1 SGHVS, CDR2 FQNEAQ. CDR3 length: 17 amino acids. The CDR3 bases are TGTGCCAGCAGCGTGCGAGCTGTCCGGGAGTTAGAAGAGACCCAGTACTTC. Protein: CASSVRAVRELEETQYF.

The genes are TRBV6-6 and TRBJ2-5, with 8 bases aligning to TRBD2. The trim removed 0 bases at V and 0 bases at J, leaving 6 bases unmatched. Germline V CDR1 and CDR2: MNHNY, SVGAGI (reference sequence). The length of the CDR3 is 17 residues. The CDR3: CASSYSRSGGHQETQYF. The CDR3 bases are TGTGCCAGCAGTTACTCGCGGAGCGGGGGCCACCAAGAGACCCAGTACTTC.

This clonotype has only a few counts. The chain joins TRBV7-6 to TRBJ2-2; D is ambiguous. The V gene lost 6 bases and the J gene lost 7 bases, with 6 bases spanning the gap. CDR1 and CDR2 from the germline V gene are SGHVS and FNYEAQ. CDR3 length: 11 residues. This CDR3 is CASSSGGELFF. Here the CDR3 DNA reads TGTGCCAGCAGTTCAGGCGGGGAGCTGTTTTTT.

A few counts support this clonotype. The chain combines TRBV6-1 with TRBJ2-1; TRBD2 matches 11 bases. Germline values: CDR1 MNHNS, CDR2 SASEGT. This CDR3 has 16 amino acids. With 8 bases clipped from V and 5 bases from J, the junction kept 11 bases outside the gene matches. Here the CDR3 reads CASAKPGLAVNNEQFF. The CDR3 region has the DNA TGTGCCAGCGCCAAACCGGGACTAGCGGTAAACAATGAGCAGTTCTTC.

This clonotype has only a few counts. The CDR3 loop reads CASSTSGPPYEQYF. For the CDR3, the DNA is TGTGCCAGCAGCACCTCCGGTCCCCCCTACGAGCAGTACTTC. The chain couples TRBV7-2 to TRBJ2-1; the D is unclear. Judging by the DNA end, TRBJ2-7 fits better; the J call may be wrong. CDR3 length equals 14 residues. The germline CDR1 and CDR2 sequences are SGHTA and FQGNSA.

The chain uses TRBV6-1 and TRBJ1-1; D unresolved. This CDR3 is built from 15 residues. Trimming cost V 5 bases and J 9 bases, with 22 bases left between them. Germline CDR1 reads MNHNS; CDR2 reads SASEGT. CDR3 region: CASSPQAGSPKKAFF. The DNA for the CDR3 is TGTGCCAGCAGTCCCCAGGCGGGGAGCCCGAAGAAAGCTTTCTTT.

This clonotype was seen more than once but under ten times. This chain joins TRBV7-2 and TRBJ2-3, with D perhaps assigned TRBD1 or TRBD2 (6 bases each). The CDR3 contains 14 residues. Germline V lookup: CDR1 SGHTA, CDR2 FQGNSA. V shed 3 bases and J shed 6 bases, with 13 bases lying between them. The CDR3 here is CASSLGAGTDTQYF. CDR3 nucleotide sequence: TGTGCCAGCAGCTTGGGGGCGGGGACCGATACGCAGTATTTT. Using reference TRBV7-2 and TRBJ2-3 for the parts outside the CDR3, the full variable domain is GAGVSQSPSNKVTEKGKDVELRCDPISGHTALYWYRQSLGQGLEFLIYFQGNSAPDKSGLPSDRFSAERTGGSVSTLTIQRTQQEDSAVYLCASSLGAGTDTQYFGPGTRLTVL.

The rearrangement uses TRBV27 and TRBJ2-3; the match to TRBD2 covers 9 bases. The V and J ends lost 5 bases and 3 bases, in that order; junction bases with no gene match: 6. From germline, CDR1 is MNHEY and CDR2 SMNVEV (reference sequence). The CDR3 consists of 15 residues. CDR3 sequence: CASSVTSGWTDTQYF. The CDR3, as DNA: TGTGCCAGCAGTGTTACTAGCGGGTGGACAGATACGCAGTATTTT.

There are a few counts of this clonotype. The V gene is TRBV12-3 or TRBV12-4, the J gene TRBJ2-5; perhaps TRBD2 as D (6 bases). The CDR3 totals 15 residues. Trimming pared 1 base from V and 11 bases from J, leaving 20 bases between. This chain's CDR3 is CASSLGGKPYNEQYF. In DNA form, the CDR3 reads TGTGCCAGCAGTTTAGGCGGGAAACCCTACAATGAGCAGTACTTC.